This T cell receptor (beta chain) stems from a study of T-cell memory formation after mild COVID-19. Study-wide background: TCR clusters were mostly donor specific. Broader study findings: Some SARS-CoV-2-responding clones were already detected in memory before infection. Whether second-wave clones peaking at day 37 were SARS-CoV-2 specific went unconfirmed. Most CD4+ clones that shrank were in CM and EM, while CD8+ ones turned up in EMRA.

Note on this clonotype: Its antigen is unidentified.

Using its own MiXCR run on the 5' RACE reads, TCRdb lists one record per CDR3 protein. The sample has hundreds of thousands of distinct CDR3 sequences, 15% to 17% seen once. The germline CDR1 and CDR2 sequences are SGHTA and FQGTGA. The CDR3 runs to 13 residues. With 4 bases clipped from V and 6 bases from J, the junction kept 5 bases outside the gene matches. V usage is TRBV7-3 and J usage is TRBJ1-1; 7 bases map to TRBD1. Sequencing was performed on PBMCs or a T cell subset sorted from them (not recorded which). The TCR originated in an adult woman who had mild COVID-19 (a few samples of this study predate the infection). Cell type and time point are not known. CDR3 bases: TGTGCCAGCAGCTCACGGACAGGTGCTGAAGCTTTCTTT. Translated, it gives CASSSRTGAEAFF.